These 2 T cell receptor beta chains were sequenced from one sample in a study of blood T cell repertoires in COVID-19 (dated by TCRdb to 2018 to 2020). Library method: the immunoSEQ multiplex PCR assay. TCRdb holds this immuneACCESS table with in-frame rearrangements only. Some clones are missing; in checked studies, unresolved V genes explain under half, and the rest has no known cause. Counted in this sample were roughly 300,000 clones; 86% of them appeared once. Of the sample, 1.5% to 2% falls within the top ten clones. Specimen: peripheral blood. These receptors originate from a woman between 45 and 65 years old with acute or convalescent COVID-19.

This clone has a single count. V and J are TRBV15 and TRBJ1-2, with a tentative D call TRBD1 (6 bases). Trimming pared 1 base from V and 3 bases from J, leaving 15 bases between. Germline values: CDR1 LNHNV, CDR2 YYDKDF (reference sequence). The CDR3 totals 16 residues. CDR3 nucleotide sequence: TGTGCCACCAGCAGAGGGCGGTCAGGGGCCGACTATGGCTACACCTTC. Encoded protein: CATSRGRSGADYGYTF.

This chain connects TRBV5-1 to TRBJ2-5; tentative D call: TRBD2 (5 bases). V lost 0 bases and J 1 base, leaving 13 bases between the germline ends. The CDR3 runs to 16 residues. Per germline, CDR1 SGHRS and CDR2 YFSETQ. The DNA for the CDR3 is TGCGCCAGCAGCTTGGCGTTCGGACTCAGCCAAGAGACCCAGTACTTC. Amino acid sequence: CASSLAFGLSQETQYF.